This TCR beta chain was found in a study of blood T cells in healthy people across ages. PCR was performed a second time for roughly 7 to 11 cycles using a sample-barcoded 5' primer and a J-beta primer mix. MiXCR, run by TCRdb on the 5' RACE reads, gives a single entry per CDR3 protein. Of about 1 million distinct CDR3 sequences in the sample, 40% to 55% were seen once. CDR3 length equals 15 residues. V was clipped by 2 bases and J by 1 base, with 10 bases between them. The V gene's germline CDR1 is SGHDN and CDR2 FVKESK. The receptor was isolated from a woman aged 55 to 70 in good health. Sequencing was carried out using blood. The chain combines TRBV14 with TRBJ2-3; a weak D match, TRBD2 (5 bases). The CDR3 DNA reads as TGTGCCAGCAGCCAACCGGGGAAGGGCACAGATACGCAGTATTTT. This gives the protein CASSQPGKGTDTQYF.